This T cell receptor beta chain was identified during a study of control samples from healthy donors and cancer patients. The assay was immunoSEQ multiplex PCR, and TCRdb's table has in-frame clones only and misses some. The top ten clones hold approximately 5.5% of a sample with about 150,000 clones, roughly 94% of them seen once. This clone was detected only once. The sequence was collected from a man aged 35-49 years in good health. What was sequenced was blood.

The CDR3 region has the DNA TGTGCCAGCAGCCGATCAACAGGCACCTCTAACTATGGCTACACCTTC. The encoded protein is CASSRSTGTSNYGYTF. The chain combines TRBV7-6 with TRBJ1-2; TRBD1 is a possible D gene (5 bases). The CDR3 runs 16 residues. Germline CDR1 reads SGHVS; CDR2 reads FNYEAQ. Trimming shortened V by 5 bases and J by 0 bases, and 16 bases separated the two germline ends.